This is a list of T cell receptor beta chains from one sample in a study of T cell repertoires in cytomegalovirus infection. MiXCR was run by TCRdb on the reads, yielding one entry per CDR3 protein. Here the sample spans under 200,000 distinct CDR3 sequences, roughly 20% being singletons. No cognate antigen is known for these TCRs. The sample was CD8+ T cells from cultured PBMCs, taken from culture after CMV antigen stimulation. The receptors shown here come from a human donor in good health (CMV status not recorded). Some clones in this sample may be carry-over from other donors' samples. Both conserved end residues are part of each CDR3. Fields, in order: CDR3 DNA, CDR3 protein, V gene, CDR3 length, D gene, clone size, J gene. The D gene is left open where the match is weak. Rows may omit the clone size; those that give it use once, few, many or a size class.

CDR3 DNA: TGTGCCAGCAGCTTGCAGGGACACTCTCGATTCTACGAGCAGTACTTC; CDR3 protein: CASSLQGHSRFYEQYF; V gene: TRBV7-9; CDR3 length: 16; D gene: -; clone size: -; J gene: TRBJ2-7
CDR3 DNA: TGTGCCACCTACGAAAGAAACACCATATATTTT; CDR3 protein: CATYERNTIYF; V gene: TRBV7-2; CDR3 length: 11; D gene: -; clone size: few; J gene: TRBJ1-3
CDR3 DNA: TGTGCCAGCAGCTTTGCAGACGAAAGGAATGAGCAGTTCTTC; CDR3 protein: CASSFADERNEQFF; V gene: TRBV7-8; CDR3 length: 14; D gene: -; clone size: -; J gene: TRBJ2-1
CDR3 DNA: TGCAGCGTTGGAGGAGAGACCCAGTACTTC; CDR3 protein: CSVGGETQYF; V gene: TRBV29-1; CDR3 length: 10; D gene: -; clone size: many; J gene: TRBJ2-5
CDR3 DNA: TGTGCCAGCAGTTCCTTCCGGACTAGCGAAAACATTCAGTACTTC; CDR3 protein: CASSSFRTSENIQYF; V gene: TRBV6-2/TRBV6-3; CDR3 length: 15; D gene: TRBD2; clone size: -; J gene: TRBJ2-4
CDR3 DNA: TGTGCCAGCAGCTTCTTTAGCGGGGGAATCAATGAGCAGTTCTTC; CDR3 protein: CASSFFSGGINEQFF; V gene: TRBV27; CDR3 length: 15; D gene: TRBD2; clone size: -; J gene: TRBJ2-1
CDR3 DNA: TGTGCCAGCAGCTCCCCGCGACAGGGGAAGAGTCAGCCCCAGCATTTT; CDR3 protein: CASSSPRQGKSQPQHF; V gene: TRBV7-2; CDR3 length: 16; D gene: TRBD1; clone size: -; J gene: TRBJ1-5
CDR3 DNA: TGCGCCAGCAGCCAAGACGGATACGAGCAGTACTTC; CDR3 protein: CASSQDGYEQYF; V gene: TRBV4-1; CDR3 length: 12; D gene: -; clone size: -; J gene: TRBJ2-7
CDR3 DNA: TGTGCCAGCAGCTTATGGGGGCGGGGGGAGTCCTACAATGAGCAGTTCTTC; CDR3 protein: CASSLWGRGESYNEQFF; V gene: TRBV7-6; CDR3 length: 17; D gene: TRBD2; clone size: -; J gene: TRBJ2-1
CDR3 DNA: TGCGCCAGCAGCCCTCGGGAATGGCCAGAGACCCAGTACTTC; CDR3 protein: CASSPREWPETQYF; V gene: TRBV4-3; CDR3 length: 14; D gene: -; clone size: -; J gene: TRBJ2-5
CDR3 DNA: TGTGCCAGCAGCTTCAGAGTTGGGGGCGGACAGGGGTCCTACGAGCAGTACTTC; CDR3 protein: CASSFRVGGGQGSYEQYF; V gene: TRBV7-2; CDR3 length: 18; D gene: TRBD1; clone size: -; J gene: TRBJ2-7
CDR3 DNA: TGTGCCAGCAGCTTAAATAGGGGGCCGGGCAATGAGCAGTTCTTC; CDR3 protein: CASSLNRGPGNEQFF; V gene: TRBV7-8; CDR3 length: 15; D gene: TRBD1; clone size: few; J gene: TRBJ2-1
CDR3 DNA: TGTGCCAGCAGCTTACGTGCAGGCGTAGATACGCAGTATTTT; CDR3 protein: CASSLRAGVDTQYF; V gene: TRBV7-9; CDR3 length: 14; D gene: -; clone size: -; J gene: TRBJ2-3
CDR3 DNA: TGTGCCAGCAGCTTAACGGAGGGGGAAGGTTCACCCCTCCACTTT; CDR3 protein: CASSLTEGEGSPLHF; V gene: TRBV7-2; CDR3 length: 15; D gene: -; clone size: -; J gene: TRBJ1-6
CDR3 DNA: TGTGCCAGCAGCTTAACGACAGGGTTAGTGGCTGAAGCTTTCTTT; CDR3 protein: CASSLTTGLVAEAFF; V gene: TRBV7-9; CDR3 length: 15; D gene: TRBD1; clone size: -; J gene: TRBJ1-1